Below are 7 T cell receptor beta chains sequenced from a single sample in a study of tumor-infiltrating lymphocytes in oesophageal squamous cell carcinoma. TCRdb itself ran the PCR reads through MiXCR, one entry per CDR3 protein. This table has 9,000 or so distinct CDR3 sequences, roughly 65% appearing once. The sample comprised esophageal tumor tissue. These receptors all come from a female donor with esophageal squamous cell carcinoma.

The chain employs TRBV7-2 and TRBJ2-3, with D perhaps matching TRBD2 (6 bases). Trimming took off 1 base at V and 1 base at J, with 9 bases between the two ends. The CDR3 covers 15 residues. Germline lookup yields CDR1 SGHTA and CDR2 FQGNSA. CDR3 in DNA: TGTGCCAGCAGCTTAGTGCCTAGCGGCACAGATACGCAGTATTTT. Residues: CASSLVPSGTDTQYF.

The chain is built from TRBV27 and TRBJ2-5, with a tentative D call TRBD1 (6 bases). The better agreement between TRBJ2-1 and the DNA end casts doubt on the J call. Germline lookup yields CDR1 MNHEY and CDR2 SMNVEV (reference sequence). The CDR3 spans 14 residues. This CDR3 is CASSSGTKPNEQFF. The CDR3 nucleotides read TGTGCCAGCAGTTCCGGGACAAAGCCCAATGAGCAGTTCTTC.

The V gene is TRBV27, the J gene TRBJ2-7; maybe TRBD1 (5 bases). V was cut by 2 bases and J by 6 bases, with 14 bases left in between. Germline V CDR1 and CDR2: MNHEY, SMNVEV (reference sequence). The CDR3 length is 14 residues. Written as DNA, the CDR3 is TGTGCCAGCAGTTTAATCATAGGGGCAGGCGAGCAGTACTTC. It codes for CASSLIIGAGEQYF.

The chain carries TRBV7-6 and TRBJ2-2; 7 nucleotides match TRBD1. This CDR3 is 18 amino acids long. Germline V gives CDR1 SGHVS, CDR2 FNYEAQ. V lost 2 bases, J lost 3 bases, and 12 bases stayed unmatched. This CDR3 is CASSLMRGDRAHTGELFF. The DNA of the CDR3 is TGTGCCAGCAGCTTAATGCGCGGAGACAGGGCCCACACCGGGGAGCTGTTTTTT. Full variable domain (rest looked up from reference TRBV7-6 and TRBJ2-2): GAGVSQSPRYKVTKRGQDVALRCDPISGHVSLYWYRQALGQGPEFLTYFNYEAQQDKSGLPNDRFSAERPEGSISTLTIQRTEQRDSAMYRCASSLMRGDRAHTGELFFGEGSRLTVL.

This clonotype was recorded at least ten times. CDR3 sequence reads: CASSAAGQGWETQYF. The CDR3 nucleotides read TGTGCCAGCAGCGCCGCGGGACAGGGGTGGGAGACCCAGTACTTC. J is TRBJ2-5 and V is TRBV7-2, with 10 positions matching TRBD1. Per germline, CDR1 SGHTA and CDR2 FQGNSA. This CDR3 is built from 15 residues. Trimming took 5 bases from V and 5 from J; bases not matched to a gene: 8.

This clonotype was counted many times. This chain connects TRBV7-2 to TRBJ2-3; no firm D call. The CDR3 is made up of 15 amino acids. V lost 3 bases and J lost 2, with 12 bases in between. Germline CDR1 and CDR2: SGHTA and FQGNSA. The CDR3 loop reads CASSLAGLITDTQYF. The CDR3 DNA reads TGTGCCAGCAGCTTGGCAGGCCTAATCACAGATACGCAGTATTTT.

Concerning this clonotype itself: This sequence may be a read error, since a much larger clone differs from it by one base. The chain carries TRBV7-9 and TRBJ2-3; 8 bases match TRBD1. Near its end, the DNA agrees better with TRBJ2-1, so the J call may be wrong. Per the germline V gene, CDR1 is SEHNR and CDR2 is FQNEAQ (reference sequence). The CDR3 runs to 15 residues. DNA for the CDR3: TGTGCCAGCAGCCTACTGGGGACAGGTCCCTACGAGCAGTTCTTC. Protein: CASSLLGTGPYEQFF.